The next 21 T cell receptor beta chains were all read from a single sample in a study of OX40 agonist ivuxolimab in advanced cancers. Repertoires were generated with immunoSEQ multiplex PCR, while TCRdb's copy carries only in-frame clones and drops some. The sample carries about 53,000 clones, approximately 91% recorded once. The specimen comprised CD4+ or CD8+ T cells sorted from blood, sampled in a trial of the OX40 agonist ivuxolimab. These receptor sequences come from an adult with an advanced solid tumor such as melanoma, head and neck, liver or kidney cancer.

For the CDR3, the DNA is TGTGCCAGCAGCAACCGACTAGTTTCGGGGAATGAGCAGTTCTTC. Encoded protein: CASSNRLVSGNEQFF. J is TRBJ2-1 and V is TRBV9; D is possibly TRBD2 (6 bases). The CDR3 is 15 amino acids. In germline, CDR1 is SGDLS, CDR2 YYNGEE. The V gene lost 4 bases and the J gene lost 7 bases, with 18 bases spanning the gap.

The J gene is TRBJ1-5, the V gene TRBV18; D gene uncertain. The CDR3 totals 15 residues. CDR1 and CDR2 from the germline V gene are KGHSH and LQKENI. Trimming removed 6 bases at V and 7 bases at J, with 19 bases between. In nucleotides, the CDR3 is TGTGCCAGCTCCAAGGGTAGCTCCGGCCAACAGCCCCAGCATTTT. As protein: CASSKGSSGQQPQHF.

V usage is TRBV5-6 and J usage is TRBJ1-1; tentatively, D is TRBD1 (5 bases). The CDR3 length is 15 residues. Trimming left V 4 bases short and J 2 bases short, with 15 bases between. Germline values: CDR1 SGHDT, CDR2 YYEEEE. The CDR3, as DNA: TGTGCCAGCAGCAGGGGCCGTTTGTTAAACACTGAAGCTTTCTTT. Encoded protein: CASSRGRLLNTEAFF.

The count of this clone is one. The chain couples TRBV2 to TRBJ1-5; D is ambiguous. Trimming took off 3 bases at V and 2 bases at J, with 11 bases between the two ends. Germline V gives CDR1 SNHLY, CDR2 FYNNEI. This CDR3 is built from 15 residues. The CDR3 here is CASSETVVGNQPQHF. CDR3 DNA sequence: TGTGCCAGCAGTGAGACGGTTGTGGGCAATCAGCCCCAGCATTTT.

The CDR3: CASSLATGRDQPQHF. DNA for the CDR3: TGCGCCAGCAGCTTGGCTACAGGCCGTGATCAGCCCCAGCATTTT. The V call is TRBV5-1, the J call TRBJ1-5; TRBD1 is a possible D gene (5 bases). Germline CDR1 reads SGHRS; CDR2 reads YFSETQ. The CDR3 runs to 15 residues. The ends were cut back, 0 bases at V and 5 bases at J, with 12 bases in the middle.

CDR3 coding DNA: TGTGCCTGGAGTCCCGGGAGAAACACCATATATTTT. Amino acid sequence: CAWSPGRNTIYF. The chain employs TRBV30 and TRBJ1-3; D gene unclear. Germline values: CDR1 GTSNPN, CDR2 SVGIG (reference sequence). Trimming shortened V by 2 bases and J by 5 bases, and 7 bases separated the two germline ends. The CDR3 is 12 residues long.

The chain joins TRBV30 to TRBJ2-1; 9 bases are a match to TRBD2. The CDR3 totals 13 residues. The germline V gene encodes CDR1 GTSNPN and CDR2 SVGIG (reference sequence). Trimming removed 1 base from V and 10 bases from J; junction bases left unmatched: 5. The CDR3: CAWSGPLAGEQFF. Here the CDR3 DNA reads TGTGCCTGGAGTGGGCCCCTAGCGGGGGAGCAGTTCTTC.

This clone was recorded once. The rearrangement joins TRBV19 to TRBJ1-2; D remains unclear. Trimming removed 7 bases from V and 5 bases from J, with 23 bases in between. There are 16 residues in the CDR3. From germline, CDR1 is LNHDA and CDR2 SQIVND (reference sequence). The CDR3 loop is CASKPPGSGYVYGYTF. CDR3 DNA sequence: TGTGCCAGTAAGCCCCCGGGGTCCGGCTATGTTTATGGCTACACCTTC.

The chain joins TRBV5-6 to TRBJ2-5, with a weak D call TRBD1 (6 bases). The V and J ends lost 4 bases and 5 bases respectively, with 12 bases between them. CDR1 SGHDT and CDR2 YYEEEE come from the germline V gene. CDR3 length equals 13 residues. This CDR3 reads CASSHRVAETQYF. The DNA for the CDR3 is TGTGCCAGCAGCCACAGGGTGGCCGAGACCCAGTACTTC.

V is TRBV30 and J is TRBJ2-4, with D perhaps being TRBD1 or TRBD2 (6 bases each). Germline CDR1 and CDR2: GTSNPN and SVGIG (reference sequence). Trimming pared 0 bases from V and 11 bases from J, leaving 14 bases between. The CDR3 is 13 amino acids. The CDR3 sequence: CAWSVPGAVVQYF. In DNA, the CDR3 is TGTGCCTGGAGTGTCCCGGGGGCAGTAGTTCAGTACTTC. The full variable domain, with the rest looked up from reference TRBV30 and TRBJ2-4, is SQTIHQWPATLVQPVGSPLSLECTVEGTSNPNLYWYRQAAGRGLQLLFYSVGIGQISSEVPQNLSASRPQDRQFILSSKKLLLSDSGFYLCAWSVPGAVVQYFGAGTRLSVL.

This clone was counted only a few times. The chain is built from TRBV7-3 and TRBJ2-3; 13 bases fit TRBD2. V was clipped by 5 bases and J by 2 bases; unmatched bases: 13. Germline CDR1 is SGHTA and CDR2 is FQGTGA. The CDR3 loop spans 19 amino acids. CDR3 in DNA: TGTGCCAGCAGCCCTGGACTAGCGGGGGCCGGAGTCGCCACAGATACGCAGTATTTT. It is translated as CASSPGLAGAGVATDTQYF. Full variable domain (rest looked up from reference TRBV7-3 and TRBJ2-3): GAGVSQTPSNKVTEKGKYVELRCDPISGHTALYWYRQSLGQGPEFLIYFQGTGAADDSGLPNDRFFAVRPEGSVSTLKIQRTERGDSAVYLCASSPGLAGAGVATDTQYFGPGTRLTVL.

The genes are TRBV19 and TRBJ1-3; D uncertain. This CDR3 is built from 14 residues. The V gene's germline CDR1 is LNHDA and CDR2 SQIVND (reference sequence). The germline V and J ends were trimmed by 8 bases and 0 bases, with 11 bases remaining between them. CDR3 residues: CASWTEDSGNTIYF. CDR3 sequence (DNA): TGTGCCAGTTGGACTGAGGACTCTGGAAACACCATATATTTT.

This chain connects TRBV2 to TRBJ2-1; 10 bases align to TRBD2. The V gene end was trimmed by 6 bases and the J gene end by 8 bases; junction bases not matched to a gene: 7. This CDR3 contains 14 residues. Germline V gives CDR1 SNHLY, CDR2 FYNNEI. The CDR3 DNA sequence: TGTGCCAGCAGGGACGGGACTAGCGTGCATGAGCAGTTCTTC. It is translated as CASRDGTSVHEQFF.

The V gene is TRBV2, the J gene TRBJ1-2; D possibly corresponds to TRBD1 (6 bases). Looked up from germline, CDR1 is SNHLY and CDR2 is FYNNEI. V was cut by 4 bases and J by 8 bases, with 11 bases left in between. CDR3 length equals 12 residues. As DNA, the CDR3 is TGTGCCAGCAGTGCCGGGGGCGGCGGCTACACCTTC. Translating it yields CASSAGGGGYTF.

In its sample, this clone was seen once. J is TRBJ2-7 and V is TRBV6-5, with D unclear. Per the germline V gene, CDR1 is MNHEY and CDR2 is SVGAGI. With 2 bases removed from V and 4 bases from J, the gap between germline ends came to 3 bases. The CDR3 consists of 11 residues. CDR3 bases: TGTGCCAGCAGTTACGCGTACGAGCAGTACTTC. Amino acid sequence: CASSYAYEQYF.

The chain links TRBV10-3 to TRBJ1-4; 7 bases line up with TRBD1. CDR3 length: 17 residues. The germline gives CDR1 ENHRY, CDR2 SYGVKD. The junction had 6 bases not matched to a gene; V was cut back by 0 bases and J by 2 bases. The CDR3, as DNA: TGTGCCATCAGTGAGTCGAAGGGGGCGAGGACTAATGAAAAACTGTTTTTT. The encoded protein is CAISESKGARTNEKLFF.

The chain couples TRBV10-3 to TRBJ1-5; D not resolved. Germline V gene lookup returns CDR1 ENHRY and CDR2 SYGVKD. The CDR3 is 15 amino acids. With 3 bases removed from V and 0 bases from J, the gap between germline ends came to 9 bases. The CDR3 DNA sequence: TGTGCCATCAGTGAAAGGATGAATAGCAATCAGCCCCAGCATTTT. Its translation is CAISERMNSNQPQHF.

V is TRBV28 and J is TRBJ1-5; 12 positions match TRBD1. The trim removed 2 bases at V and 6 bases at J, leaving 5 bases unmatched. This CDR3 spans 16 amino acids. The germline V gene encodes CDR1 MDHEN and CDR2 SYDVKM. CDR3 nucleotides: TGTGCCAGCAGTTTAGGGACAGGGGGCATGTTTCAGCCCCAGCATTTT. Translation gives CASSLGTGGMFQPQHF.

The genes are TRBV27 and TRBJ2-2, with D tentatively TRBD2 (6 bases). V was trimmed by 5 bases and J by 7 bases, leaving 17 bases between them. Germline V gene lookup returns CDR1 MNHEY and CDR2 SMNVEV (reference sequence). The CDR3 sequence is 15 residues long. CDR3: CASSPALGRGGELFF. In nucleotides, the CDR3 is TGTGCCAGCAGTCCCGCACTCGGGAGAGGCGGGGAGCTGTTTTTT.

This clone was recorded a few times. The chain recombines TRBV6-5 with TRBJ1-1; no definite D call. V lost 9 bases and J 0 bases, leaving 5 bases between the germline ends. Germline-derived CDR1 and CDR2 are MNHEY and SVGAGI. CDR3 length: 11 residues. CDR3 in DNA: TGTGCCAGTGGACTGAACACTGAAGCTTTCTTT. Protein sequence: CASGLNTEAFF.

This clone appeared a single time. This rearrangement joins TRBV29-1 to TRBJ2-2; D gene ambiguous. The CDR3 spans 14 residues. Germline assignment: CDR1 SQVTM and CDR2 ANQGSEA. V lost 2 bases to trimming and J lost 0 bases, with 7 bases between them. The CDR3 DNA reads TGCAGCGTTGAAAACCAGGCGAACACCGGGGAGCTGTTTTTT. The encoded protein is CSVENQANTGELFF.